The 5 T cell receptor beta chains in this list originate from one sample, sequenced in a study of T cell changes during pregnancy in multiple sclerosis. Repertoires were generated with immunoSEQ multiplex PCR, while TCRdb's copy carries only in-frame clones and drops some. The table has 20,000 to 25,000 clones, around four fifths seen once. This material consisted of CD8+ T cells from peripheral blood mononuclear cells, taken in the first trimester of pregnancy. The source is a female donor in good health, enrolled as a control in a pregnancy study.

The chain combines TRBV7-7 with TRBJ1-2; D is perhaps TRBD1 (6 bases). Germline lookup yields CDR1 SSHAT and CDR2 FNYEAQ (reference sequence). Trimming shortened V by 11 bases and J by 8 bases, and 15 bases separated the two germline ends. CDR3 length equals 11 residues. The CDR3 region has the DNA TGTGCCGTCCTAGGACAGTACGGCTACACCTTC. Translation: CAVLGQYGYTF.

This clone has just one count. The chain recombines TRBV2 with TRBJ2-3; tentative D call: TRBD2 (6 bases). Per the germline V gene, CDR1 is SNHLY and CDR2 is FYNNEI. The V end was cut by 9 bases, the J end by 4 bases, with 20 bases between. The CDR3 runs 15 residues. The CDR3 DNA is TGTGCCAGGAATGGGGCGGGACCTAGGGCAGATACGCAGTATTTT. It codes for CARNGAGPRADTQYF. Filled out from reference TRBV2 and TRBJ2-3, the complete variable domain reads EPEVTQTPSHQVTQMGQEVILRCVPISNHLYFYWYRQILGQKVEFLVSFYNNEISEKSEIFDDQFSVERPDGSNFTLKIRSTKLEDSAMYFCARNGAGPRADTQYFGPGTRLTVL.

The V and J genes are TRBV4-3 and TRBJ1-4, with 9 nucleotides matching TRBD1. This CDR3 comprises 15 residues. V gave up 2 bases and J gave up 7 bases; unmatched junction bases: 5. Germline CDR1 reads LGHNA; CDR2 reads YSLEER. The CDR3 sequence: CASSQPDRGSEKLFF. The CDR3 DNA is TGCGCCAGCAGCCAACCGGACAGGGGAAGTGAAAAACTGTTTTTT.

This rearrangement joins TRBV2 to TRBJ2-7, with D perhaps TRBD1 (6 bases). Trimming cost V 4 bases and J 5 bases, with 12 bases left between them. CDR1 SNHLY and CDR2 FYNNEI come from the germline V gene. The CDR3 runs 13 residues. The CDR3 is CASSALRGNEQYF. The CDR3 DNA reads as TGTGCCAGCAGTGCCTTGAGGGGGAACGAGCAGTACTTC.

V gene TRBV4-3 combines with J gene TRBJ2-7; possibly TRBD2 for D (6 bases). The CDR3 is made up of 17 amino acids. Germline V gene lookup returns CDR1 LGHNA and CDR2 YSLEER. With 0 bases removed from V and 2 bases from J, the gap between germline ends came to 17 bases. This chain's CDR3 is CASSQDLGGDATYEQYF. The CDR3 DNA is TGCGCCAGCAGCCAAGATCTGGGGGGAGACGCGACCTACGAGCAGTACTTC.